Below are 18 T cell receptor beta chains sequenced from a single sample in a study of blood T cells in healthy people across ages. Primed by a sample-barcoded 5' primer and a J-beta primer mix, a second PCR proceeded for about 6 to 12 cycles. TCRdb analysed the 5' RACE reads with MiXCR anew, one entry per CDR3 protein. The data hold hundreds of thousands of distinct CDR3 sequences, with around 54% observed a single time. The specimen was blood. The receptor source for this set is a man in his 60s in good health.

CDR3 coding DNA: TGTGCCAGCAGCCCGAATGGCGATCAGCCCCAGCATTTT. It codes for CASSPNGDQPQHF. The gene calls are TRBV7-8 and TRBJ1-5; no firm D call. The CDR3 loop spans 13 amino acids. The ends were cut back, 5 bases at V and 5 bases at J, with 10 bases in the middle. Germline loops: CDR1 SGHVS, CDR2 FQNEAQ. The full variable domain, in which reference TRBV7-8 and TRBJ1-5 provide the parts outside the CDR3, is GAGVSQSPRYKVAKRGQDVALRCDPISGHVSLFWYQQALGQGPEFLTYFQNEAQLDKSGLPSDRFFAERPEGSVSTLKIQRTQQEDSAVYLCASSPNGDQPQHFGDGTRLSIL.

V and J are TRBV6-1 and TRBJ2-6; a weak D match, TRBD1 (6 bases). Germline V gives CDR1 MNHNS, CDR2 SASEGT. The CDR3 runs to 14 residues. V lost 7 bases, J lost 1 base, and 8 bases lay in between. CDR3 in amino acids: CASKQGSGANVLTF. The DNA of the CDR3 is TGTGCCAGCAAACAGGGATCTGGGGCCAACGTCCTGACTTTC.

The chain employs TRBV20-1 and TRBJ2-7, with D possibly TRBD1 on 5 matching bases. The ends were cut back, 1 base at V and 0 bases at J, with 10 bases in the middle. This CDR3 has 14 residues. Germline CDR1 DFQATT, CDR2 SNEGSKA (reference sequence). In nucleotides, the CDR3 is TGCAGTGCTAGAGTCGGACACCGCTCCTACGAGCAGTACTTC. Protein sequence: CSARVGHRSYEQYF.

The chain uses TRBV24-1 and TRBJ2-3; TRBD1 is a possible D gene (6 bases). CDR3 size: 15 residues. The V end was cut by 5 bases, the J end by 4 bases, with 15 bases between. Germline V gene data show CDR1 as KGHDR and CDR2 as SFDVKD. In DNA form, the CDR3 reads TGTGCCACCAGTGCCTCACAGGGTTCGGCAGATACGCAGTATTTT. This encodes CATSASQGSADTQYF.

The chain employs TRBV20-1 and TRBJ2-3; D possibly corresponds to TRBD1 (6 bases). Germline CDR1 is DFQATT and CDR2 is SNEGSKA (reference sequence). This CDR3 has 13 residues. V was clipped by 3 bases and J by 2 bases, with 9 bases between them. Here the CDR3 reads CSASWTATDTQYF. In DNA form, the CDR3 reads TGCAGTGCTAGTTGGACAGCCACAGATACGCAGTATTTT.

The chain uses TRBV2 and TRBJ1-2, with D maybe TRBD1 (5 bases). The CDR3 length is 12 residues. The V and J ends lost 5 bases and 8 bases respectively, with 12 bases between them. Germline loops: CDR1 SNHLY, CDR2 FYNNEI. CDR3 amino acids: CASSWGSGGYTF. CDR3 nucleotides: TGTGCCAGCAGTTGGGGGTCTGGGGGCTACACCTTC.

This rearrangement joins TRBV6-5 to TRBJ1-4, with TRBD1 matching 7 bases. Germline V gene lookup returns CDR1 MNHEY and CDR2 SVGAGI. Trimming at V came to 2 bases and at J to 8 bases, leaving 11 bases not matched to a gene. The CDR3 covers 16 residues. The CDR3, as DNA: TGTGCCAGCAGTTACGGTATTGGACAGGACATAGAAAAACTGTTTTTT. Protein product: CASSYGIGQDIEKLFF.

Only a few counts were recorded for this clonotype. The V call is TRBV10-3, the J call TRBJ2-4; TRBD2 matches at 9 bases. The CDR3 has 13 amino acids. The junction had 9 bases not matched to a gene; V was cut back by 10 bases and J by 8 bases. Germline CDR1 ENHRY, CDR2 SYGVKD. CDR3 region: CATTAGGGDIQYF. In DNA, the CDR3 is TGTGCCACCACAGCGGGGGGCGGGGACATTCAGTACTTC.

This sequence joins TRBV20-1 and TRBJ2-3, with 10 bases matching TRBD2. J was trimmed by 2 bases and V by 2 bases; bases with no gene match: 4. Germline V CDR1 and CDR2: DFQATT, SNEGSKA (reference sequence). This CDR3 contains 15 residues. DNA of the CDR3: TGCAGTGCTAGAACTAGCGGGGATTTCACAGATACGCAGTATTTT. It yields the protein CSARTSGDFTDTQYF.

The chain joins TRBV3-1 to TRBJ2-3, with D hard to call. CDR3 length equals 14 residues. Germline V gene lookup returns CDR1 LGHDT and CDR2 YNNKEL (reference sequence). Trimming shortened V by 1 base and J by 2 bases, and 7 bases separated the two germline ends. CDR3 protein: CASSQVTLTDTQYF. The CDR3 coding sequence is TGTGCCAGCAGCCAAGTCACCCTCACAGATACGCAGTATTTT.

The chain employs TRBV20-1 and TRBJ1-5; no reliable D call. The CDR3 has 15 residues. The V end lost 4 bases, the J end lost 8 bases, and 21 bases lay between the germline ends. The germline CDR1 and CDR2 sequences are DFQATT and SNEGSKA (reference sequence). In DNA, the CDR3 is TGCAGTGCTAATCTCTTTGTGTCCGGGAGGGAGCCCCAGCATTTT. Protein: CSANLFVSGREPQHF.

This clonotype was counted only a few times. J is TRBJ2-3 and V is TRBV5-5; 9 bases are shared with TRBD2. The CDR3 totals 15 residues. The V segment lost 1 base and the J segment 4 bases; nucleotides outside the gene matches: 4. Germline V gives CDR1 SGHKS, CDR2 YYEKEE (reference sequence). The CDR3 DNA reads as TGTGCCAGCAGCTTGTCAATAGCGGGAGCAGATACGCAGTATTTT. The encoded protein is CASSLSIAGADTQYF.

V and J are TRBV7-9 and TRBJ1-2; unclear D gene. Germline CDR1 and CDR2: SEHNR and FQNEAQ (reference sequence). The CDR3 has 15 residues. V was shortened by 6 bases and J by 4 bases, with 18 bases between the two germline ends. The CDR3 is CASSSSGRQTYGYTF. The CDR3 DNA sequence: TGTGCCAGCAGTTCCTCAGGACGGCAAACCTATGGCTACACCTTC. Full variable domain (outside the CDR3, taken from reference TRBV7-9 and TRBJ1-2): DTGVSQNPRHKITKRGQNVTFRCDPISEHNRLYWYRQTLGQGPEFLTYFQNEAQLEKSRLLSDRFSAERPKGSFSTLEIQRTEQGDSAMYLCASSSSGRQTYGYTFGSGTRLTVV.

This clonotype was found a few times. The CDR3 DNA follows: TGTGCCAGCAGTGAAGGGGGTGGGGTTTACGAGCAGTACTTC. Translation gives CASSEGGGVYEQYF. V usage is TRBV2 and J usage is TRBJ2-5; D is ambiguous. The J call could be wrong; TRBJ2-7 is a better fit for the DNA end. The CDR3 is 14 residues long. CDR1 is SNHLY, CDR2 FYNNEI, per germline.

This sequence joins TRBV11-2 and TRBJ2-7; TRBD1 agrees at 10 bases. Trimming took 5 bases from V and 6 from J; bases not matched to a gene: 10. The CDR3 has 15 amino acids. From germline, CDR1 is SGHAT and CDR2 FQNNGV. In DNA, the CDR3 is TGTGCCAGCAGCATTACCCGGGACAGGGGAACCGAGCAGTACTTC. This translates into CASSITRDRGTEQYF.

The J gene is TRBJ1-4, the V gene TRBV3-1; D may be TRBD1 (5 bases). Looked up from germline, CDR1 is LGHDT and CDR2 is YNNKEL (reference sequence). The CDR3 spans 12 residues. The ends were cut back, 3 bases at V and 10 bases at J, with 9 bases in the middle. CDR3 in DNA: TGTGCCAGCAGCCATGGGGGAGGAAAACTGTTTTTT. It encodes CASSHGGGKLFF.

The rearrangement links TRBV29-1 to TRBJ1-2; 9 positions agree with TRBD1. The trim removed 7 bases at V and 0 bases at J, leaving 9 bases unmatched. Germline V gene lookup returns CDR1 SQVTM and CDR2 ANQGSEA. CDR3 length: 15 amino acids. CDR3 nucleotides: TGCAGCGCCGGGGGACAGGGAAGCCCTAACTATGGCTACACCTTC. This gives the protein CSAGGQGSPNYGYTF.

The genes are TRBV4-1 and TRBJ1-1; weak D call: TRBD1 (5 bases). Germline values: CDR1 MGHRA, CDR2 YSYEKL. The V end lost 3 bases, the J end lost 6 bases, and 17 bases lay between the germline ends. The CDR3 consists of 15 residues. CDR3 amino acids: CASSQVGPGGSEAFF. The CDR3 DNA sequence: TGCGCCAGCAGCCAGGTGGGCCCTGGGGGGTCTGAAGCTTTCTTT.